This TCR beta chain comes out of a study of T cell clonality in common variable immunodeficiency. Germline V gene data show CDR1 as SGHNT and CDR2 as YYREEE (reference sequence). V lost 0 bases, J lost 7 bases, and 5 bases stayed unmatched. CDR3 length: 16 amino acids. Patients and controls were mostly of Caucasian heritage. Each donor provided about 5 to 9 ml of heparinized whole blood. The data were produced by immunoSEQ multiplex PCR, yet TCRdb's version contains in-frame clones alone and is incomplete. This repertoire holds 2,000 to 2,500 clones, and none appear only once. In this sample, this clone is medium-sized. Its specificity is not known. The read terminates 3 residues before the CDR3 end, so the remaining end is supplied by the germline J gene. Regarding the study as a whole: Common variable immunodeficiency TCR beta sequences reportedly had fewer deletions and N-nucleotide insertions.

The receptor's source is a human donor with common variable immunodeficiency. The chain combines TRBV5-4 with TRBJ2-2, with TRBD1 matching 11 bases. The sample comprised peripheral blood mononuclear cells. CDR3 loop: CASSLGGTGGNGELFF. CDR3 bases read: TGTGCCAGCAGCTTGGGGGGGACAGGGGGGAACGGGGAG. Looking up the rest from reference TRBV5-4 and TRBJ2-2 gives the full variable domain: ETGVTQSPTHLIKTRGQQVTLRCSSQSGHNTVSWYQQALGQGPQFIFQYYREEENGRGNFPPRFSGLQFPNYSSELNVNALELDDSALYLCASSLGGTGGNGELFFGEGSRLTVL.